The rows below give T cell receptor beta chains drawn from one sample of a study of blood T cells in healthy people across ages. TCRdb reanalysed the 5' RACE reads using MiXCR and keeps one entry per CDR3 protein. The sample consists of about 1.8 million distinct CDR3 sequences, 49% of them appearing once. Sequencing input: blood. Receptors originate from a woman aged 40-49 years in good health. CDR3s include the opening cysteine and the closing phenylalanine or tryptophan. Each record gives: J gene, V gene, clone size, D gene, CDR3 DNA, CDR3 protein. D genes are given only for firm matches. Size is omitted from some rows. Given values are once, few, many or a class for expanded clones.

TRBJ2-1	TRBV12-3/TRBV12-4	NA	TRBD2	TGTGCCAGCAGCGTTGGTAGCGGGGGGGCTAGAAATGAGCAGTTCTTC	CASSVGSGGARNEQFF
TRBJ2-3	TRBV11-2	NA	TRBD1	TGTGCCAGCAGCCCCGGGAAGGGGGCGAGCACAGATACGCAGTATTTT	CASSPGKGASTDTQYF
TRBJ2-3	TRBV4-2	NA	TRBD2	TGTGCCAGCAGCCACCGAGCCGGGACTACCGAACGCACAGATACGCAGTATTTT	CASSHRAGTTERTDTQYF
TRBJ1-2	TRBV28	few	NA	TGTGCCAGCAGCCCGGGGGCAGGAGGCTACACCTTC	CASSPGAGGYTF
TRBJ1-3	TRBV4-3	NA	NA	TGCGCCAGCAGCCAAGTGGGGGGGCTTTATGGAAACACCATATATTTT	CASSQVGGLYGNTIYF
TRBJ2-3	TRBV2	few	NA	TGTGCCAGCAGCGGACAGCGGGATACGCAGTATTTT	CASSGQRDTQYF
TRBJ2-1	TRBV6-5	NA	TRBD2	TGTGCCAGCAGTTACGAGGGAGCGGGGGGGCCTTACAATGAGCAGTTCTTC	CASSYEGAGGPYNEQFF
TRBJ2-5	TRBV29-1	once	NA	TGCAGCGCTGAGTTCTACTCTACAGGGAAGGAAGAGACCCAGTACTTC	CSAEFYSTGKEETQYF
TRBJ2-7	TRBV20-1	few	TRBD2	TGCAGTGCCGAAGCGGGAGTCTCCTACGAGCAGTACTTC	CSAEAGVSYEQYF
TRBJ2-7	TRBV7-9	NA	TRBD2	TGTGCCAGCAGCCTACAGAGGGCCGGGGGGAGGTACGAGCAGTACTTC	CASSLQRAGGRYEQYF
TRBJ2-5	TRBV28	once	NA	TGTGTCAGCAGTTTAAAAAAGGTGACCCTGGCGGGTTTCCGAGAGACCCAGTACTTC	CVSSLKKVTLAGFRETQYF
TRBJ2-1	TRBV20-1	NA	TRBD1	TGCAGTGCTAGAGATCAGAGACAGGGGGCCAATGAGCAGTTCTTC	CSARDQRQGANEQFF